A selection of T cell receptor beta chains follows, all from one sample in a study of CD8 T cells in ankylosing spondylitis. TCRdb reprocessed the 5' RACE reads via MiXCR and lists one record per CDR3 protein. The sample includes around 130,000 distinct CDR3 sequences, 9.3% seen only once; the top ten take 2.5% to 4%. The specimen was blood, either unsorted or a sorted T cell fraction (not recorded which). Source of these receptors: a male donor with ankylosing spondylitis or in good health (not recorded which). Both conserved end residues are part of each CDR3. D genes are given only for firm matches. Some rows mark clone size as missing; the rest say once, few, many or name a class of expanded clone.

>TRBD2|few|TRBV20-1|TRBJ2-1
CSASRGTRGNNEQFF
TGCAGTGCTAGTCGGGGGACTAGAGGTAACAATGAGCAGTTCTTC
>TRBD2|many|TRBV7-9|TRBJ2-1
CASSLDRLAGATEQFF
TGTGCCAGCAGCTTAGATAGGCTAGCGGGAGCCACTGAGCAGTTCTTC
>NA|few|TRBV5-1|TRBJ1-1
CASSLEAGNTNTEAFF
TGCGCCAGCAGCTTGGAGGCAGGGAATACTAACACTGAAGCTTTCTTT
>NA|many|TRBV7-2|TRBJ2-3
CASSLVLYSTDTQYF
TGTGCCAGCAGCTTAGTGTTGTATAGCACAGATACGCAGTATTTT
>NA|NA|TRBV3-1|TRBJ2-3
CASSQDRYQGSDTQYF
TGTGCCAGCAGCCAAGATAGATATCAGGGGTCAGATACGCAGTATTTT
>NA|many|TRBV12-3/TRBV12-4|TRBJ1-4
CASSLARDSEKLFF
TGTGCCAGCAGTTTGGCCAGGGATAGTGAAAAACTGTTTTTT
>NA|many|TRBV20-1|TRBJ2-6
CSAAPISGANVLTF
TGCAGTGCAGCCCCCATCTCTGGGGCCAACGTCCTGACTTTC
>NA|few|TRBV12-3/TRBV12-4|TRBJ2-7
CASSYDYEQYF
TGTGCCAGCAGCTACGACTACGAGCAGTACTTC
>NA|few|TRBV6-1|TRBJ1-6
CASSEGTGNNSPLHF
TGTGCCAGCAGTGAAGGAACAGGGAACAATTCACCCCTCCACTTT
>TRBD1|many|TRBV7-2|TRBJ2-7
CASSQVGQGTYEQYF
TGTGCCAGCAGCCAAGTGGGACAGGGGACCTACGAGCAGTACTTC
>TRBD2|many|TRBV7-6|TRBJ2-1
CASSPTKREGGEQFF
TGTGCCAGCAGCCCGACGAAGCGGGAGGGCGGTGAGCAGTTCTTC
>NA|NA|TRBV7-2|TRBJ1-1
CASSLAPGLGNTEAFF
TGTGCCAGCAGCTTAGCGCCCGGCCTGGGGAACACTGAAGCTTTCTTT
>TRBD2|many|TRBV28|TRBJ2-1
CASSHRLAGGGEQFF
TGTGCCAGCAGTCACCGACTAGCGGGAGGTGGGGAGCAGTTCTTC
>NA|many|TRBV2|TRBJ2-1
CASTIGTIVNEQFF
TGTGCCAGCACTATCGGGACGATAGTCAATGAGCAGTTCTTC
>TRBD2|NA|TRBV2|TRBJ2-7
CASSGLQGLAGGEQYF
TGTGCCAGCAGTGGCCTACAGGGGCTAGCGGGAGGCGAGCAGTACTTC
>NA|few|TRBV18|TRBJ2-7
CASSGSNQFLPYEQYF
TGTGCCAGCTCGGGGTCCAACCAGTTCCTTCCCTACGAGCAGTACTTC
>NA|NA|TRBV20-1|TRBJ2-7
CSARDGTGSYEQYF
TGCAGTGCTAGAGATGGGACTGGTTCCTACGAGCAGTACTTC
>NA|many|TRBV12-3/TRBV12-4|TRBJ1-4
CASSFPGIVEKLFF
TGTGCCAGCAGTTTCCCAGGGATCGTTGAAAAACTGTTTTTT
>NA|many|TRBV24-1|TRBJ2-1
CATSDAARLMDEQFF
TGTGCCACCAGTGATGCCGCCAGGTTGATGGATGAGCAGTTCTTC
>TRBD2|NA|TRBV27|TRBJ2-7
CASSFYGGSRDEQYF
TGTGCCAGCAGTTTTTATGGCGGGAGCAGAGACGAGCAGTACTTC
>NA|few|TRBV6-6|TRBJ2-3
CASSPTVLLQYF
TGTGCCAGCAGTCCGACAGTATTACTCCAGTATTTT
>NA|NA|TRBV20-1|TRBJ1-5
CSAGYSNQPQHF
TGCAGTGCCGGCTATAGCAATCAGCCCCAGCATTTT
>NA|many|TRBV15|TRBJ2-7
CATSREAGVSYEQYF
TGTGCCACCAGCAGAGAGGCAGGGGTCTCCTACGAGCAGTACTTC
>TRBD1|many|TRBV29-1|TRBJ2-1
CSVAGQAINNEQFF
TGCAGCGTTGCGGGACAGGCGATAAACAATGAGCAGTTCTTC
>TRBD2|many|TRBV5-1|TRBJ2-5
CASSLSGRAEETQYF
TGCGCCAGCAGCTTGAGCGGGAGGGCCGAGGAGACCCAGTACTTC
>TRBD1|many|TRBV11-2|TRBJ2-5
CASSQDREETQYF
TGTGCCAGCAGCCAGGACAGGGAAGAGACCCAGTACTTC
>NA|NA|TRBV29-1|TRBJ2-2
CSVKSTANTGELFF
TGCAGCGTTAAGTCGACAGCGAACACCGGGGAGCTGTTTTTT
>TRBD1|few|TRBV20-1|TRBJ2-5
CSAGTVQETQYF
TGCAGTGCTGGGACAGTTCAAGAGACCCAGTACTTC
>NA|NA|TRBV20-1|TRBJ1-5
CSAKPLMSNQPQHF
TGCAGTGCGAAGCCCCTTATGAGCAATCAGCCCCAGCATTTT
>TRBD1|NA|TRBV3-1|TRBJ2-1
CASSQLGGQGDYNEQFF
TGTGCCAGCAGCCAATTAGGGGGACAGGGGGACTACAATGAGCAGTTCTTC
>NA|NA|TRBV27|TRBJ1-1
CASSPPEGLNTEAFF
TGTGCCAGCAGTCCCCCGGAGGGGTTGAACACTGAAGCTTTCTTT
>NA|many|TRBV20-1|TRBJ1-4
CSGGRGEKLFF
TGCAGTGGAGGGCGGGGTGAAAAACTGTTTTTT